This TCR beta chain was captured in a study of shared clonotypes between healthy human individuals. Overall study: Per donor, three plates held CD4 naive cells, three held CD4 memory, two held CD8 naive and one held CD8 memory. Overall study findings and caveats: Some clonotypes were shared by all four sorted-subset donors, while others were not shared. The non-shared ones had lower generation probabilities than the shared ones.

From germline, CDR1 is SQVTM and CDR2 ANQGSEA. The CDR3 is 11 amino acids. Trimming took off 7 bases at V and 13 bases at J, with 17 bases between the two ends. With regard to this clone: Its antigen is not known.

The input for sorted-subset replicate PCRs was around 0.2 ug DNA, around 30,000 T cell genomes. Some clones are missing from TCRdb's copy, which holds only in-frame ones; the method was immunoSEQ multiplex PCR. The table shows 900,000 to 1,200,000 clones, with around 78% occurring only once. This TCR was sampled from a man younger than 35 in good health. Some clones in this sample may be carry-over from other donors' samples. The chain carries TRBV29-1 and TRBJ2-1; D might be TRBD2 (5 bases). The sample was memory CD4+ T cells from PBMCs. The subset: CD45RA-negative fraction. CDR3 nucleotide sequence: TGCAGCGGCGTTCGGACTTCCTTACAGTTCTTC. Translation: CSGVRTSLQFF.